The 23 T cell receptor beta chains presented below share a single source sample, sequenced in a study of beta chain features in type 1 diabetes (dated by TCRdb to the late 2010s). The protocol used for the library was the immunoSEQ multiplex PCR assay. The High Capacity cDNA Reverse Transcription Kit was used to reverse transcribe all of the isolated RNA, meaning that expressed TCRB transcripts were what got sequenced. TCRdb limited this immuneACCESS table to in-frame rearrangements with V and J called. A share of clones is missing; checked studies link under half to unresolved V genes, and the rest is unexplained. Counted in this sample were approximately 250,000 clones; around an eighth of them appeared once. The ten largest make up 0.026% of the sample. The sequencing input was naive CD4+ T cells from blood. The cell subset or site label, read with the paper, signifies: true naive CD4+ T cells. These TCRs come from a woman between 40 and 55 years old in good health.

This rearrangement joins TRBV7-2 to TRBJ2-3; 10 bases map to TRBD2. CDR1 SGHTA and CDR2 FQGNSA come from the germline V gene. The CDR3 extends over 15 amino acids. V lost 4 bases, J lost 3 bases, and 4 bases stayed unmatched. DNA for the CDR3: TGTGCCAGCAGCTACAAGCGGGGGGGGACAGATACGCAGTATTTT. Amino acids: CASSYKRGGTDTQYF.

There are a few counts of this clone. The V call is TRBV6-5, the J call TRBJ2-5, with 11 bases that match TRBD2. V shed 7 bases and J 3 bases; nucleotides not matched to a gene: 1. Germline-derived CDR1 and CDR2 are MNHEY and SVGAGI. The CDR3 consists of 13 residues. This CDR3 is CASKLAGEETQYF. CDR3 coding DNA: TGTGCCAGCAAACTAGCGGGGGAAGAGACCCAGTACTTC.

The chain has TRBV12-5 and TRBJ2-3; 9 bases align to TRBD2. The CDR3 consists of 17 residues. Germline-derived CDR1 and CDR2 are LGHNT and FRNRAP. The ends lost 2 bases at V and 3 bases at J; junction bases unmatched: 9. The CDR3 is CASGLYSGGGATDTQYF. DNA for the CDR3: TGTGCTAGTGGTTTGTATTCCGGCGGGGGGGCAACAGATACGCAGTATTTT. Filled out from reference TRBV12-5 and TRBJ2-3, the complete variable domain reads DARVTQTPRHKVTEMGQEVTMRCQPILGHNTVFWYRQTMMQGLELLAYFRNRAPLDDSGMPKDRFSAEMPDATLATLKIQPSEPRDSAVYFCASGLYSGGGATDTQYFGPGTRLTVL.

The J gene is TRBJ1-2, the V gene TRBV11-2, with D tentatively TRBD1 (5 bases). V lost 2 bases to trimming and J lost 0 bases, with 7 bases between them. The CDR3 covers 14 residues. Germline CDR1 SGHAT, CDR2 FQNNGV. CDR3 in amino acids: CASSLSRANYGYTF. CDR3 bases: TGTGCCAGCAGCTTAAGCAGGGCTAACTATGGCTACACCTTC. The complete variable domain, with remaining parts taken from reference TRBV11-2 and TRBJ1-2, reads EAGVAQSPRYKIIEKRQSVAFWCNPISGHATLYWYQQILGQGPKLLIQFQNNGVVDDSQLPKDRFSAERLKGVDSTLKIQPAKLEDSAVYLCASSLSRANYGYTFGSGTRLTVV.

This clone was recorded a few times. This chain links TRBV25-1 with TRBJ2-6, with TRBD1 matching 8 bases. V lost 8 bases to trimming and J lost 0 bases; unmatched junction nucleotides: 6. Germline values: CDR1 MGHDK, CDR2 SYGVNS. This CDR3 has 16 amino acids. The CDR3 DNA follows: TGTGCCAGCGGCGGACAGGGCGGCTCTGGGGCCAACGTCCTGACTTTC. This sequence encodes CASGGQGGSGANVLTF.

This clone was observed a few times. CDR3 in amino acids: CASSRGGGSYTF. The CDR3 region has the DNA TGCGCCAGCAGCCGGGGAGGTGGTAGCTACACCTTC. The V gene is TRBV4-3, the J gene TRBJ1-2; no clear D gene. Per germline, CDR1 LGHNA and CDR2 YSLEER. The CDR3 length is 12 residues. The V gene lost 4 bases and the J gene lost 9 bases, with 12 bases spanning the gap.

The gene calls are TRBV5-1 and TRBJ1-2; possible D gene TRBD1, 5 bases. The CDR3 runs 17 residues. Trimming left V 0 bases short and J 7 bases short, with 22 bases between. CDR1 is SGHRS, CDR2 YFSETQ, per germline. The CDR3 loop reads CASSLVQAAGGSSGYTF. In DNA form, the CDR3 reads TGCGCCAGCAGCTTGGTTCAGGCTGCGGGGGGTTCGAGTGGCTACACCTTC.

This clone was seen more than once but under ten times. V gene TRBV20-1 combines with J gene TRBJ2-3; 8 nucleotides agree with TRBD2. The CDR3 length is 11 residues. Germline CDR1 DFQATT, CDR2 SNEGSKA (reference sequence). With 3 bases clipped from V and 8 bases from J, the junction kept 1 base outside the gene matches. This CDR3 is CSASGGGTQYF. DNA for the CDR3: TGCAGTGCTAGCGGGGGGGGTACGCAGTATTTT.

Only a few counts were recorded for this clone. V gene TRBV29-1 combines with J gene TRBJ1-3; TRBD1 aligns across 8 bases. This CDR3 region has 15 residues. V gave up 5 bases and J gave up 0 bases; unmatched junction bases: 6. Germline CDR1 reads SQVTM; CDR2 reads ANQGSEA. The CDR3 DNA sequence: TGCAGCGTTCTCGGGACAGGCCACTCTGGAAACACCATATATTTT. Translating it yields CSVLGTGHSGNTIYF.

CDR3 sequence (DNA): TGTGCCAGCAGTTTGTATTCCGGGACAGGGGGCAATCAGCCCCAGCATTTT. Protein: CASSLYSGTGGNQPQHF. This chain links TRBV28 with TRBJ1-5; 10 nucleotides agree with TRBD1. This CDR3 is built from 17 residues. Germline-derived CDR1 and CDR2 are MDHEN and SYDVKM. Trimming cost V 3 bases and J 2 bases; bases outside gene matches: 7.

This chain uses TRBV19 with TRBJ2-3; D is perhaps TRBD2 (5 bases). The germline V gene encodes CDR1 LNHDA and CDR2 SQIVND (reference sequence). The V gene lost 5 bases and the J gene lost 7 bases, with 10 bases spanning the gap. The CDR3 has 12 amino acids. The CDR3 DNA reads TGTGCCAGTAGTTATGAGGGATATACGCAGTATTTT. This gives the protein CASSYEGYTQYF.

This clone appeared a few times. The rearrangement links TRBV2 to TRBJ2-1; D call uncertain. CDR1 is SNHLY and CDR2 is FYNNEI in the germline V gene. V lost 2 bases and J 9 bases, leaving 8 bases between the germline ends. CDR3 length equals 12 residues. CDR3 sequence (DNA): TGTGCCAGCAGTGAACCCGGTGTTGAGCAGTTCTTC. It is translated as CASSEPGVEQFF. The entire variable domain, with the rest obtained from reference TRBV2 and TRBJ2-1, is as follows: EPEVTQTPSHQVTQMGQEVILRCVPISNHLYFYWYRQILGQKVEFLVSFYNNEISEKSEIFDDQFSVERPDGSNFTLKIRSTKLEDSAMYFCASSEPGVEQFFGPGTRLTVL.

This clone was observed a handful of times. The chain links TRBV27 to TRBJ2-7; D unclear. The CDR3 consists of 11 residues. The V gene lost 7 bases and the J gene lost 0 bases, with 4 bases spanning the gap. The V gene's germline CDR1 is MNHEY and CDR2 SMNVEV (reference sequence). CDR3 nucleotide sequence: TGTGCCAGCACCCACTCCTACGAGCAGTACTTC. Amino acid sequence: CASTHSYEQYF.

This clone was counted between two and nine times. V is TRBV4-3 and J is TRBJ2-3; D possibly corresponds to TRBD2 (6 bases). Trimming removed 4 bases at V and 4 bases at J, with 12 bases between. Germline loops: CDR1 LGHNA, CDR2 YSLEER. The CDR3 loop spans 14 amino acids. The CDR3 DNA sequence: TGCGCCAGCAGCCTCCAGCGGGTCGCAGATACGCAGTATTTT. This translates into CASSLQRVADTQYF.

V usage is TRBV6-4 and J usage is TRBJ2-2, with 7 nucleotides matching TRBD1. Germline V lookup: CDR1 MRHNA, CDR2 SNTAGT. The CDR3 extends over 15 amino acids. Trimming at V came to 4 bases and at J to 1 base, leaving 3 bases not matched to a gene. The DNA for the CDR3 is TGTGCCAGCAGTGGCCAGGGGGTGAACACCGGGGAGCTGTTTTTT. It codes for CASSGQGVNTGELFF.

This clone was seen only a few times. The chain is built from TRBV29-1 and TRBJ2-4; possibly TRBD2 for D (5 bases). V was shortened by 7 bases and J by 1 base, with 20 bases between the two germline ends. CDR3 length equals 16 residues. Germline loops: CDR1 SQVTM, CDR2 ANQGSEA. CDR3 sequence (DNA): TGCAGCGCCCTAGGACTTTTCCGCAGCGCCAAAAACATTCAGTACTTC. It specifies CSALGLFRSAKNIQYF.

The rearrangement uses TRBV2 and TRBJ2-1, with 11 bases lining up with TRBD1. Trimming took 5 bases from V and 8 from J; bases not matched to a gene: 5. The CDR3 loop spans 14 amino acids. Germline-derived CDR1 and CDR2 are SNHLY and FYNNEI. Here the CDR3 DNA reads TGTGCCAGCAGTAAGGACAGGGGGCTGGATGAGCAGTTCTTC. This translates into CASSKDRGLDEQFF.

The chain combines TRBV11-2 with TRBJ2-3; 9 nucleotides align to TRBD2. The CDR3 runs 14 residues. Trimming removed 4 bases from V and 4 bases from J; junction bases left unmatched: 3. Germline V gives CDR1 SGHAT, CDR2 FQNNGV. CDR3 DNA sequence: TGTGCCAGCAGCTCAGCGGGGGGTCCAGATACGCAGTATTTT. This sequence encodes CASSSAGGPDTQYF.

This chain joins TRBV29-1 and TRBJ1-2, with D uncertain. Germline values: CDR1 SQVTM, CDR2 ANQGSEA. Deletions cut 7 bases from V and 5 bases from J, with 17 bases between. The CDR3 is made up of 13 amino acids. CDR3 protein: CSATPGSEYGYTF. Written as DNA, the CDR3 is TGCAGCGCTACACCGGGGTCGGAGTATGGCTACACCTTC.

CDR3 sequence (DNA): TGTGCCAGCAGCTTAGAACTGGTCGCCACCACCTTC. This gives the protein CASSLELVATTF. The chain joins TRBV7-2 to TRBJ1-2, with unresolved D. CDR1 is SGHTA and CDR2 is FQGNSA in the germline V gene. This CDR3 has 12 amino acids. The ends were cut back, 1 base at V and 13 bases at J, with 13 bases in the middle.

In this sample, this clone turned up a few times. The CDR3, as DNA: TGTGCCAGCACGACAGACACTAACTATGGCTACACCTTC. This encodes CASTTDTNYGYTF. The chain combines TRBV6-5 with TRBJ1-2, with D possibly matching TRBD1 (5 bases). With 7 bases removed from V and 0 bases from J, the gap between germline ends came to 9 bases. Germline CDR1 and CDR2: MNHEY and SVGAGI. This CDR3 spans 13 amino acids.

This sequence joins TRBV6-5 and TRBJ2-1, with 11 bases identical to TRBD2. The CDR3 has 15 residues. From germline, CDR1 is MNHEY and CDR2 SVGAGI. Trimming took 6 bases from V and 5 from J; bases not matched to a gene: 6. The CDR3 loop reads CASSFTSGGDNEQFF. The CDR3 nucleotides are TGTGCCAGCAGCTTTACTAGCGGGGGCGACAATGAGCAGTTCTTC.

This clone showed up just a few times. The rearrangement joins TRBV7-2 to TRBJ1-2, with D uncertain. V was pared by 8 bases and J by 0 bases, with 13 bases between. The CDR3 consists of 14 residues. Germline V gives CDR1 SGHTA, CDR2 FQGNSA. The CDR3 DNA reads TGTGCCAGCGGCGGCCGGAGGCCTAACTATGGCTACACCTTC. It encodes CASGGRRPNYGYTF.